The next 20 T cell receptor beta chains were all read from a single sample in a study of cytomegalovirus exposure and HLA in healthy donors. The PCR had 60 Vbeta and 13 Jbeta primers. Generated by immunoSEQ multiplex PCR, the TCRdb table keeps only in-frame clones and is missing some. The data contain some 110,000 clones, around 67% of them singletons. The sequenced material came from PBMCs. All receptors come from a man between 60 and 70 years old in good health and CMV-seropositive.

This chain's CDR3 is CASSNVAGEQYF. The DNA for the CDR3 is TGTGCCAGCAGCAACGTTGCGGGGGAGCAGTACTTC. The chain uses TRBV7-8 and TRBJ2-7, with D possibly being TRBD2 (6 bases). The CDR3 has 12 residues. Germline-derived CDR1 and CDR2 are SGHVS and FQNEAQ. Between the trimmed V and J ends, which lost 5 bases and 7 bases, there was a span of 12 bases.

V is TRBV4-1 and J is TRBJ1-2; 8 bases agree with TRBD1. The germline CDR1 and CDR2 sequences are MGHRA and YSYEKL. This CDR3 is built from 16 residues. With V trimmed by 5 bases and J by 5 bases, 13 bases remained unmatched. The CDR3 region is CASSLAGGAGSYGYTF. CDR3 in DNA: TGCGCCAGCAGCTTAGCAGGGGGCGCTGGTTCGTATGGCTACACCTTC.

V is TRBV5-1 and J is TRBJ2-7; 7 positions match TRBD1. The V gene end was trimmed by 2 bases and the J gene end by 3 bases; junction bases not matched to a gene: 14. Germline assignment: CDR1 SGHRS and CDR2 YFSETQ. There are 17 residues in the CDR3. The chain's CDR3 is CASSLGPRAGGNYEQYF. The CDR3 DNA sequence: TGCGCCAGCAGCTTAGGGCCCCGGGCAGGGGGTAACTACGAGCAGTACTTC.

V is TRBV10-3 and J is TRBJ2-7; 11 bases are a match to TRBD2. The germline CDR1 and CDR2 sequences are ENHRY and SYGVKD. The trim removed 6 bases at V and 0 bases at J, leaving 7 bases unmatched. The CDR3 has 16 residues. This CDR3 reads CAIRSSGGRSSYEQYF. CDR3 coding DNA: TGTGCCATCAGGTCTAGCGGGGGGAGGAGCTCCTACGAGCAGTACTTC.

As concerns this clone: In the same sample, other DNA sequences code for this CDR3. The V gene is TRBV19, the J gene TRBJ1-5; 9 nucleotides align to TRBD1. Germline V lookup: CDR1 LNHDA, CDR2 SQIVND (reference sequence). The CDR3 is 14 residues long. Trimming cost V 6 bases and J 4 bases; bases outside gene matches: 4. CDR3 sequence reads: CASSMTGGNQPQHF. In nucleotides, the CDR3 is TGTGCCAGTAGCATGACAGGGGGAAATCAGCCCCAGCATTTT.

The gene calls are TRBV28 and TRBJ1-5, with TRBD1 matching over 8 bases. This CDR3 is 15 amino acids long. J gave up 4 bases and V 5 bases, and 7 bases lay outside the gene matches. The germline V gene encodes CDR1 MDHEN and CDR2 SYDVKM. CDR3 in DNA: TGTGCCAGCAGTCTTCCGACAGGGGAGAATCAGCCCCAGCATTTT. This sequence encodes CASSLPTGENQPQHF.

This clone showed up just a few times. The V gene is TRBV6-4, the J gene TRBJ1-4; the match to TRBD1 covers 10 bases. CDR1 and CDR2 from the germline V gene are MRHNA and SNTAGT. V shed 8 bases, J shed 0 bases, and the junction held 3 bases outside the gene matches. This CDR3 has 15 amino acids. The CDR3 bases are TGTGCCAGCGCGGGACAGGGGCCAACTAATGAAAAACTGTTTTTT. Its protein is CASAGQGPTNEKLFF.

The chain carries TRBV5-1 and TRBJ2-3; no clear D gene. V lost 0 bases and J lost 8, with 7 bases in between. CDR1 is SGHRS, CDR2 YFSETQ, per germline. The CDR3 runs to 12 residues. The DNA of the CDR3 is TGCGCCAGCAGCTTGGACGCAGGTACGCAGTATTTT. Encoded protein: CASSLDAGTQYF.

The CDR3 loop is CASSLAVSNLGYTF. For the CDR3, the DNA is TGCGCCAGCAGCTTGGCCGTTAGTAATTTGGGCTACACCTTC. The chain employs TRBV5-1 and TRBJ1-2; no reliable D call. The ends were cut back, 0 bases at V and 8 bases at J, with 14 bases in the middle. Germline assignment: CDR1 SGHRS and CDR2 YFSETQ. The CDR3 is made up of 14 amino acids.

V is TRBV2 and J is TRBJ2-7, with 7 bases identical to TRBD1. Losses at the gene ends were 3 bases for V and 3 bases for J; bases not matched to a gene: 5. This CDR3 is 14 amino acids long. CDR1 and CDR2 (germline): SNHLY, FYNNEI. The CDR3 DNA reads TGTGCCAGCAGTGATCAGGGGGTGGGCTACGAGCAGTACTTC. Translating it yields CASSDQGVGYEQYF.

V gene TRBV6-5 combines with J gene TRBJ2-1; no clear D. CDR3 size: 12 residues. Germline V gives CDR1 MNHEY, CDR2 SVGAGI. V was cut by 4 bases and J by 6 bases, with 7 bases left in between. CDR3 amino acids: CASSSRSNEQFF. The CDR3 DNA follows: TGTGCCAGCAGTTCACGGTCCAATGAGCAGTTCTTC.

J is TRBJ2-7 and V is TRBV6-5, with no clear D. Germline CDR1 reads MNHEY; CDR2 reads SVGAGI. CDR3 length equals 14 residues. With 5 bases removed from V and 3 bases from J, the gap between germline ends came to 14 bases. CDR3 region: CASSPNPTGYEQYF. The CDR3 nucleotides are TGTGCCAGCAGTCCTAACCCAACCGGCTACGAGCAGTACTTC.

The chain has TRBV28 and TRBJ1-2; TRBD1 matches at 9 bases. V lost 5 bases and J lost 5; bases outside the gene matches: 6. CDR3 size: 14 residues. Looked up from germline, CDR1 is MDHEN and CDR2 is SYDVKM. CDR3 amino acids: CASSPGQGVYGYTF. The DNA of the CDR3 is TGTGCCAGCAGTCCGGGACAGGGCGTTTATGGCTACACCTTC.

The chain recombines TRBV2 with TRBJ2-1; 8 nucleotides line up with TRBD1. The V gene's germline CDR1 is SNHLY and CDR2 FYNNEI. J was trimmed by 4 bases and V by 8 bases; bases with no gene match: 10. The CDR3 consists of 15 residues. The DNA of the CDR3 is TGTGCCAGCGGTACAAGCGACAGGGGTTACAATGAGCAGTTCTTC. Translation: CASGTSDRGYNEQFF. Variable domain in full (rest from reference TRBV2 and TRBJ2-1): EPEVTQTPSHQVTQMGQEVILRCVPISNHLYFYWYRQILGQKVEFLVSFYNNEISEKSEIFDDQFSVERPDGSNFTLKIRSTKLEDSAMYFCASGTSDRGYNEQFFGPGTRLTVL.

This clone was seen just once. The genes are TRBV9 and TRBJ1-5; the D gene is possibly TRBD1 (5 bases). The germline CDR1 and CDR2 sequences are SGDLS and YYNGEE. The CDR3 is made up of 14 amino acids. The V and J ends lost 0 bases and 7 bases respectively, with 11 bases between them. The CDR3, as DNA: TGTGCCAGCAGCGTAGATTGGGGGGGGCAGCCCCAGCATTTT. Its protein is CASSVDWGGQPQHF.

The chain joins TRBV18 to TRBJ1-3, with 7 bases lining up with TRBD1. The CDR3 length is 16 residues. J gave up 0 bases and V 5 bases, and 7 bases lay outside the gene matches. Germline CDR1 reads KGHSH; CDR2 reads LQKENI. CDR3 sequence (DNA): TGTGCCAGCTCAGCGCGAACAGGGGCCTCTGGAAACACCATATATTTT. It codes for CASSARTGASGNTIYF.

CDR3 DNA sequence: TGTGCCAGCAGTGAAAGGGGACAGGGAAACCAGCCCCAGCATTTT. It specifies CASSERGQGNQPQHF. This chain links TRBV2 with TRBJ1-5; 9 bases are a match to TRBD1. Per germline, CDR1 SNHLY and CDR2 FYNNEI. V shed 2 bases and J 7 bases; nucleotides not matched to a gene: 6. This CDR3 contains 15 residues. Combining the CDR3 with reference TRBV2 and TRBJ1-5 gives the whole variable domain EPEVTQTPSHQVTQMGQEVILRCVPISNHLYFYWYRQILGQKVEFLVSFYNNEISEKSEIFDDQFSVERPDGSNFTLKIRSTKLEDSAMYFCASSERGQGNQPQHFGDGTRLSIL.

This chain links TRBV28 with TRBJ1-5; perhaps TRBD1 as D (5 bases). The germline V gene encodes CDR1 MDHEN and CDR2 SYDVKM. Trimming left V 5 bases short and J 1 base short, with 15 bases between. The CDR3 sequence is 16 residues long. DNA for the CDR3: TGTGCCAGCAGTACTATCAGGGTGGGAAGCAATCAGCCCCAGCATTTT. Translated, it gives CASSTIRVGSNQPQHF. Full variable domain (rest looked up from reference TRBV28 and TRBJ1-5): DVKVTQSSRYLVKRTGEKVFLECVQDMDHENMFWYRQDPGLGLRLIYFSYDVKMKEKGDIPEGYSVSREKKERFSLILESASTNQTSMYLCASSTIRVGSNQPQHFGDGTRLSIL.

This clone was detected only a few times. The chain carries TRBV18 and TRBJ2-1, with 9 bases identical to TRBD2. J was trimmed by 7 bases and V by 3 bases; bases with no gene match: 10. There are 16 residues in the CDR3. Per the germline V gene, CDR1 is KGHSH and CDR2 is LQKENI. CDR3 in amino acids: CASSPSAGGEFNEQFF. In nucleotides, the CDR3 is TGTGCCAGCTCACCCTCGGCGGGGGGGGAATTTAATGAGCAGTTCTTC.

This clone was seen a handful of times. The chain uses TRBV19 and TRBJ1-2; no firm D call. V lost 6 bases and J 8 bases, leaving 19 bases between the germline ends. From germline, CDR1 is LNHDA and CDR2 SQIVND (reference sequence). The CDR3 runs to 14 residues. In DNA form, the CDR3 reads TGTGCCAGTAGGTCGGCTGTCGGGGATCGCGGCTACACCTTC. Translated: CASRSAVGDRGYTF.